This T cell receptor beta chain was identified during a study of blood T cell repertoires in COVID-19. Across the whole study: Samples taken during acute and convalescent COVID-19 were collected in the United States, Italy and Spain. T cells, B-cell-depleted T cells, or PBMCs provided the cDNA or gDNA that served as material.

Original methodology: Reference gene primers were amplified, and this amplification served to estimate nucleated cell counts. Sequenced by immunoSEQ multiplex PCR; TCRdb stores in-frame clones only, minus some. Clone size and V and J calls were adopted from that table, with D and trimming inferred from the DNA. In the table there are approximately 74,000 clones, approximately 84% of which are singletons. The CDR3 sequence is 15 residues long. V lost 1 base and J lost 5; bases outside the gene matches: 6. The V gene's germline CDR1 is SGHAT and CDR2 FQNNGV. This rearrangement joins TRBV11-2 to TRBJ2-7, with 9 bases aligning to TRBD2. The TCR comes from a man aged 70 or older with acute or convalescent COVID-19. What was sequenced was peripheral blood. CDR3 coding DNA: TGTGCCAGCAGCTTAGGGGTAGCGGGAGTCCACGAGCAGTACTTC. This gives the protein CASSLGVAGVHEQYF. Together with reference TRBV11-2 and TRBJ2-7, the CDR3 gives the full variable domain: EAGVAQSPRYKIIEKRQSVAFWCNPISGHATLYWYQQILGQGPKLLIQFQNNGVVDDSQLPKDRFSAERLKGVDSTLKIQPAKLEDSAVYLCASSLGVAGVHEQYFGPGTRLTVT.